One and the same sample provided the 9 T cell receptor beta chains below, sequenced in a study of T-cell memory formation after mild COVID-19. TCRdb independently ran MiXCR on the 5' RACE reads; one entry per CDR3 protein. In the table there are around 130,000 distinct CDR3 sequences, around a sixth of which are singletons. The specimen was PBMCs or a T cell subset sorted from them (not recorded which). The origin of the receptors is an adult woman who had mild COVID-19 (a few samples of this study predate the infection). Cell type and time point are not known.

The chain has TRBV5-1 and TRBJ2-1; 9 bases line up with TRBD1. This CDR3 has 15 residues. V was pared by 3 bases and J by 5 bases, with 6 bases of the junction left unmatched. Germline CDR1 and CDR2: SGHRS and YFSETQ. Written as DNA, the CDR3 is TGCGCCAGCAGCTCGGGACAGGGCCGAGACAATGAGCAGTTCTTC. Translated: CASSSGQGRDNEQFF.

The chain combines TRBV4-2 with TRBJ2-1, with 13 bases lining up with TRBD2. The CDR3 has 17 amino acids. V shed 0 bases and J 9 bases; nucleotides not matched to a gene: 8. Germline assignment: CDR1 LGHNA and CDR2 YNFKEQ. CDR3 DNA sequence: TGTGCCAGCAGCCAAGAGTGGACTAGCGGGAGTTTTGGTGAGCAGTTCTTC. Translating it yields CASSQEWTSGSFGEQFF.

This chain connects TRBV11-2 to TRBJ2-3, with D unclear. There are 15 residues in the CDR3. V dropped 3 bases and J dropped 2 bases, with 12 bases sitting between them. The germline gives CDR1 SGHAT, CDR2 FQNNGV. The CDR3 DNA sequence: TGTGCCAGCAGCTTGGCAGTGGGGTACACAGATACGCAGTATTTT. Translation: CASSLAVGYTDTQYF.

This clonotype was counted only a few times. The chain is built from TRBV28 and TRBJ2-7; either TRBD1 or TRBD2 may supply D (6 bases each). The CDR3 sequence is 16 residues long. V lost 6 bases and J lost 2, with 20 bases in between. Germline V gene sequence: CDR1 MDHEN, CDR2 SYDVKM. The CDR3 DNA reads as TGTGCCAGCAGCCGAAGGGGGGAGTATACCGCCTACGAGCAGTACTTC. It translates to CASSRRGEYTAYEQYF.

This clonotype occurred a few times. The CDR3 here is CASSLKGQGRSYEQYF. DNA of the CDR3: TGTGCCAGCAGTTTAAAGGGGCAGGGGCGTTCCTACGAGCAGTACTTC. J is TRBJ2-7 and V is TRBV12-3 or TRBV12-4; maybe TRBD1 (6 bases). V was clipped by 2 bases and J by 1 base, with 15 bases between them. The CDR3 contains 16 residues.

This clonotype came up a few times. The chain carries TRBV20-1 and TRBJ2-1; TRBD2 matches at 8 bases. Germline trimming cut 5 bases from V and 7 bases from J; bases unmatched to any gene: 10. CDR3 length: 14 amino acids. Germline V gene data show CDR1 as DFQATT and CDR2 as SNEGSKA (reference sequence). CDR3 sequence reads: CSAFGLASGNEQFF. In DNA, the CDR3 is TGCAGTGCTTTCGGACTAGCATCGGGGAATGAGCAGTTCTTC.

This clonotype was seen a handful of times. The chain uses TRBV4-3 and TRBJ2-6; TRBD1 matches at 8 bases. From germline, CDR1 is LGHNA and CDR2 YSLEER. The CDR3 is 20 residues long. The J segment lost 0 bases and the V segment lost 0 bases, leaving 10 bases of the junction unmatched. CDR3 loop: CASSQEMGQAGFSGANVLTF. CDR3 coding DNA: TGCGCCAGCAGCCAAGAAATGGGACAGGCCGGATTCTCTGGGGCCAACGTCCTGACTTTC.

The rearrangement links TRBV7-6 to TRBJ2-7; 9 positions agree with TRBD1. Germline assignment: CDR1 SGHVS and CDR2 FNYEAQ. This CDR3 region has 15 residues. Germline trimming cut 5 bases from V and 4 bases from J; bases unmatched to any gene: 9. The CDR3 bases are TGTGCCAGCAGCATGGATAGACAGGGGGGATACGAGCAGTACTTC. Its translation is CASSMDRQGGYEQYF. The full variable domain, in which reference TRBV7-6 and TRBJ2-7 provide the parts outside the CDR3, is GAGVSQSPRYKVTKRGQDVALRCDPISGHVSLYWYRQALGQGPEFLTYFNYEAQQDKSGLPNDRFSAERPEGSISTLTIQRTEQRDSAMYRCASSMDRQGGYEQYFGPGTRLTVT.

The V gene is TRBV9, the J gene TRBJ2-2; 10 bases are a match to TRBD1. Germline CDR1 reads SGDLS; CDR2 reads YYNGEE. The length of the CDR3 is 16 residues. V shed 2 bases and J 5 bases; nucleotides not matched to a gene: 6. The CDR3 DNA reads TGTGCCAGCAGCGTTTCGGGGGGACAGGGGACCGGGGAGCTGTTTTTT. It translates to CASSVSGGQGTGELFF.